These T cell receptor beta chains were read from a single sample in a study of blood T cell repertoires in COVID-19. The assay was immunoSEQ multiplex PCR, and TCRdb's table has in-frame clones only and misses some. The table includes 100,000 to 150,000 clones, approximately 70% detected once. Material for sequencing was peripheral blood. The receptors were sampled from a woman aged 65 to 85 with acute or convalescent COVID-19. The CDR3 runs from the conserved cysteine through the conserved F or W. The D gene is left open where the match is weak. Size is omitted from some rows. Given values are once, few, many or a class for expanded clones.

V gene: TRBV5-4; D gene: TRBD1; J gene: TRBJ2-5; clone size: -; CDR3 DNA: TGTGCCAGCAGCTTACCGGACAGGGTGGGGGAGACCCAGTACTTC; CDR3 protein: CASSLPDRVGETQYF
V gene: TRBV5-1; D gene: -; J gene: TRBJ1-2; clone size: -; CDR3 DNA: TGCGCCAGCAGCTTCGGGAGCAGGGGCTACACCTTC; CDR3 protein: CASSFGSRGYTF
V gene: TRBV28; D gene: -; J gene: TRBJ1-3; clone size: few; CDR3 DNA: TGTGCCAGCAACACTCACTCGAAGGGTAGCGTAGTCTCTGGAAACACCATATATTTT; CDR3 protein: CASNTHSKGSVVSGNTIYF
V gene: TRBV18; D gene: -; J gene: TRBJ2-7; clone size: -; CDR3 DNA: TGTGCCAGCTCACCAGACAGCGCCTACGAGCAGTACTTC; CDR3 protein: CASSPDSAYEQYF
V gene: TRBV7-2; D gene: -; J gene: TRBJ2-5; clone size: -; CDR3 DNA: TGTGCCAGCAGCTTAAAGGGGCCAGCCCAAGAGACCCAGTACTTC; CDR3 protein: CASSLKGPAQETQYF
V gene: TRBV7-8; D gene: -; J gene: TRBJ2-7; clone size: -; CDR3 DNA: TGTGCCAGCAGCTTGGGACACTCCTACGAGCAGTACTTC; CDR3 protein: CASSLGHSYEQYF
V gene: TRBV2; D gene: TRBD1; J gene: TRBJ1-2; clone size: -; CDR3 DNA: TGTGCCAGCAGTGAATCCGGGACAGCCATCTATGGCTACACCTTC; CDR3 protein: CASSESGTAIYGYTF
V gene: TRBV28; D gene: -; J gene: TRBJ2-5; clone size: -; CDR3 DNA: TGTGCCAGCAGTTTATGGTCCCGGGGGGCCACGGAGACCCAGTACTTC; CDR3 protein: CASSLWSRGATETQYF
V gene: TRBV6-6; D gene: -; J gene: TRBJ2-4; clone size: -; CDR3 DNA: TGTGCCAGCAGTTACTCGTCAGTAGCCAAAAACATTCAGTACTTC; CDR3 protein: CASSYSSVAKNIQYF
V gene: TRBV2; D gene: -; J gene: TRBJ2-3; clone size: -; CDR3 DNA: TGTGCCAGCAGAGGTGGGGCTCACACAGATACGCAGTATTTT; CDR3 protein: CASRGGAHTDTQYF
V gene: TRBV19; D gene: -; J gene: TRBJ1-1; clone size: -; CDR3 DNA: TGTGCCAGTAGTCAATCACGCTATGAAGCTTTCTTT; CDR3 protein: CASSQSRYEAFF
V gene: TRBV2; D gene: TRBD2; J gene: TRBJ2-5; clone size: -; CDR3 DNA: TGTGCCAGCAGTGTTGCGGGAGGGCCTCAAGAGACCCAGTACTTC; CDR3 protein: CASSVAGGPQETQYF
V gene: TRBV5-6; D gene: TRBD1; J gene: TRBJ2-7; clone size: -; CDR3 DNA: TGTGCCAGCAGCCTGGACAGGGGGAACGAGCAGTACTTC; CDR3 protein: CASSLDRGNEQYF
V gene: TRBV19; D gene: -; J gene: TRBJ2-7; clone size: -; CDR3 DNA: TGTGCCAGTAGTATAGTGGCCTCCACAGGAACTGACGTGTACTTC; CDR3 protein: CASSIVASTGTDVYF
V gene: TRBV6-6; D gene: TRBD2; J gene: TRBJ2-7; clone size: -; CDR3 DNA: TGTGCCAGCAGTTCCGGACTAGACTACGAGCAGTACTTC; CDR3 protein: CASSSGLDYEQYF
V gene: TRBV18; D gene: -; J gene: TRBJ1-1; clone size: few; CDR3 DNA: TGTGCCAGCCCCGGGGGGGGCACTGAAGCTTTCTTT; CDR3 protein: CASPGGGTEAFF
V gene: TRBV19; D gene: -; J gene: TRBJ2-7; clone size: -; CDR3 DNA: TGTGCCAGTAGCCAACTCCGGGACACAAGCTACGAGCAGTACTTC; CDR3 protein: CASSQLRDTSYEQYF
V gene: TRBV5-1; D gene: TRBD1; J gene: TRBJ2-7; clone size: few; CDR3 DNA: TGCGCCAGCAGCTTGGGACAGGGGGCTACCTACGAGCAGTACTTC; CDR3 protein: CASSLGQGATYEQYF
V gene: TRBV2; D gene: TRBD1; J gene: TRBJ2-1; clone size: -; CDR3 DNA: TGTGCCGTAGGGGGCGACACTGGCTGGAACAATGAGCAGTTCTTC; CDR3 protein: CAVGGDTGWNNEQFF
V gene: TRBV19; D gene: -; J gene: TRBJ1-5; clone size: -; CDR3 DNA: TGTGCCAGTAGTCATGACAGTAGCAATCAGCCCCAGCATTTT; CDR3 protein: CASSHDSSNQPQHF
V gene: TRBV18; D gene: -; J gene: TRBJ2-7; clone size: -; CDR3 DNA: TGTGCCAGCTCACCACTCCAGGGAGGTTCCGAGCAGTACTTC; CDR3 protein: CASSPLQGGSEQYF
V gene: TRBV5-1; D gene: TRBD1; J gene: TRBJ2-1; clone size: -; CDR3 DNA: TGCGCCAGCAGCTTGGAGGGGGCTAGCGAGCAGTTCTTC; CDR3 protein: CASSLEGASEQFF
V gene: TRBV5-6; D gene: -; J gene: TRBJ2-5; clone size: once; CDR3 DNA: TGTGCCAGCAGCAGGGACTTTGAAGAGACCCAGTACTTC; CDR3 protein: CASSRDFEETQYF
V gene: TRBV5-4; D gene: TRBD1; J gene: TRBJ2-4; clone size: -; CDR3 DNA: TGTGCCAGCAGCCCCTCGGGACAGGACATTCAGTACTTC; CDR3 protein: CASSPSGQDIQYF
V gene: TRBV29-1; D gene: -; J gene: TRBJ2-7; clone size: few; CDR3 DNA: TGCAGCGTTAAGAGGCCGACCTCCTACGAGCAGTACTTC; CDR3 protein: CSVKRPTSYEQYF
V gene: TRBV5-5; D gene: TRBD1; J gene: TRBJ2-7; clone size: -; CDR3 DNA: TGTGCCAGCAGCGCGGACAGGCTATTCGAGCAGTACTTC; CDR3 protein: CASSADRLFEQYF
V gene: TRBV3-1/TRBV3-2; D gene: TRBD1; J gene: TRBJ2-6; clone size: few; CDR3 DNA: TGTGCCAGCAGCATAACCGGGACAGGGAGGACTGGGGCCAACGTCCTGACTTTC; CDR3 protein: CASSITGTGRTGANVLTF
V gene: TRBV18; D gene: TRBD1; J gene: TRBJ2-7; clone size: -; CDR3 DNA: TGTGCCAGCTCACGTTTTTCCGGGACAGGGTCGAAAGAGCAGTACTTC; CDR3 protein: CASSRFSGTGSKEQYF
V gene: TRBV19; D gene: TRBD2; J gene: TRBJ2-3; clone size: -; CDR3 DNA: TGTGCCAGTAGTGGGGGACTAGCAACAGATACGCAGTATTTT; CDR3 protein: CASSGGLATDTQYF
V gene: TRBV12-5; D gene: TRBD2; J gene: TRBJ2-1; clone size: -; CDR3 DNA: TGTGCTAGTGGTTTGGGACTAGCGGGAGTTGATGAGCAGTTCTTC; CDR3 protein: CASGLGLAGVDEQFF
V gene: TRBV5-8; D gene: -; J gene: TRBJ2-4; clone size: -; CDR3 DNA: TGTGCCAGCAGTCTCCACGCCGGGACAAACAACATTCAGTACTTC; CDR3 protein: CASSLHAGTNNIQYF
V gene: TRBV28; D gene: TRBD1; J gene: TRBJ2-2; clone size: -; CDR3 DNA: TGTGCCAGCGGGGACGACTTGGACAGGCCAAACACCGGGGAGCTGTTTTTT; CDR3 protein: CASGDDLDRPNTGELFF
V gene: TRBV7-8; D gene: TRBD1; J gene: TRBJ1-3; clone size: -; CDR3 DNA: TGTGCCAGCAGCTTAGAGGGGGCAGGGGCTGGAAACACCATATATTTT; CDR3 protein: CASSLEGAGAGNTIYF
V gene: TRBV19; D gene: TRBD1; J gene: TRBJ2-2; clone size: -; CDR3 DNA: TGTGCCAGTAGGGACAGGGGCACCGGGGAGCTGTTTTTT; CDR3 protein: CASRDRGTGELFF
V gene: TRBV2; D gene: TRBD2; J gene: TRBJ2-7; clone size: -; CDR3 DNA: TGTGCCAGCAGTGGGGCGGGACTACCCTACGAGCAGTACTTC; CDR3 protein: CASSGAGLPYEQYF
V gene: TRBV3-1/TRBV3-2; D gene: TRBD1; J gene: TRBJ2-7; clone size: -; CDR3 DNA: TGTGCCAGCAGCCAGAGGACAGGGTCCGAGCAGTACTTC; CDR3 protein: CASSQRTGSEQYF
V gene: TRBV23-1; D gene: -; J gene: TRBJ1-1; clone size: -; CDR3 DNA: TGCGCCAGCAGTCATCCGGGTCGAGATACTGAAGCTTTCTTT; CDR3 protein: CASSHPGRDTEAFF
V gene: TRBV30; D gene: TRBD1; J gene: TRBJ2-1; clone size: -; CDR3 DNA: TGTGCCTGGGGGCTCGCTCCGGGACAGATGGATGAGCAGTTCTTC; CDR3 protein: CAWGLAPGQMDEQFF
V gene: TRBV30; D gene: -; J gene: TRBJ1-5; clone size: -; CDR3 DNA: TGTGCCTGGAGTCCTTCCGGGAGTGTTTATGGCAATCAGCCCCAGCATTTT; CDR3 protein: CAWSPSGSVYGNQPQHF